Listed below are T cell receptor beta chains from one sample, sequenced in a study of T cell responses to AZD1222 COVID-19 vaccine. The protocol was immunoSEQ multiplex PCR, while the TCRdb copy is restricted to in-frame clones and leaves out a portion. The table has approximately 130,000 clones, roughly nine tenths seen once; the top ten hold 9.5%. The sequencing here drew on peripheral blood, taken 28 days after the second AZD1222 dose. These TCRs come from an adult who received the AZD1222 COVID-19 vaccine. The conserved cysteine and the conserved F or W are not part of the CDR3 here. Each record gives: V gene, J gene, CDR3 protein.

TRBV5-1	TRBJ1-4	PTQGGSEKLF
TRBV6-5	TRBJ2-1	ASSHNGEQF
TRBV11-2	TRBJ2-1	ASSLAGASGVPAYNEQF
TRBV4-2	TRBJ2-5	ASSQGQGTQETQY
TRBV9	TRBJ1-6	ASSLTDRPPLH
TRBV5-4	TRBJ1-3	ASSLGPGRAGNTIY
TRBV2	TRBJ1-6	ASVNTNSPLH
TRBV20-1	TRBJ1-4	SASLLGGTNEKLF
TRBV6-5	TRBJ1-2	ASSMGGIYGYT
TRBV5-1	TRBJ1-3	ASSVEGSTGNTIY
TRBV4-2	TRBJ2-5	ASSQAGTSGSGETQY
TRBV10-2	TRBJ1-2	ASSELAGGPYGYT
TRBV27	TRBJ1-5	ASKSTGPTSNQPQH
TRBV4-2	TRBJ2-7	ASKAAGAFSYEQY
TRBV19	TRBJ2-1	ASKQRGVGEQF
TRBV18	TRBJ1-1	ASSPGTGGLGDTEAF
TRBV28	TRBJ2-5	ASTPGGFGYQETQY
TRBV4-2	TRBJ2-3	ASSQDLVTDTQY
TRBV18	TRBJ2-7	ASSPGGQLEQY
TRBV12-5	TRBJ1-6	ASGPEGISPLH
TRBV6-5	TRBJ1-4	ASSYSGEKLF
TRBV11-1	TRBJ1-1	ASSLNSGAF
TRBV18	TRBJ1-1	ASSGQGADTEAF
TRBV19	TRBJ1-6	ASSPLDSPLH
TRBV6-1	TRBJ1-6	ASSEQGFNSPLH
TRBV5-5	TRBJ2-5	ASSLETRQETQY
TRBV5-1	TRBJ1-5	ASSLSPVGTGGIQPQH
TRBV18	TRBJ1-2	ASSPGSGGGYGYT
TRBV7-2	TRBJ2-3	ASSLAGGLDTQY
TRBV27	TRBJ1-5	ASSRDRASNQPQH
TRBV4-3	TRBJ1-3	ASSQSSYSGNTIY
TRBV5-6	TRBJ1-4	ASSPTPTATNEKLF
TRBV7-2	TRBJ2-1	ASTPDRANEQF
TRBV27	TRBJ1-1	ASSLKANTEAF
TRBV30	TRBJ1-1	AWDRGNTEAF
TRBV5-1	TRBJ1-3	ASSFTGGGSNTIY
TRBV12-3/TRBV12-4	TRBJ1-2	ASSPKIGYT
TRBV18	TRBJ1-1	ASSTSSNTEAF
TRBV5-1	TRBJ2-5	ASGGDNQETQY
TRBV10-1	TRBJ2-1	ASSEAGGPGDEQF
TRBV6-5	TRBJ1-5	ASSYLGTGQPQH
TRBV7-2	TRBJ2-5	ASSLMETQY
TRBV11-2	TRBJ1-2	ASSPRGVNYGYT
TRBV7-9	TRBJ1-2	ASSFLSRGILYGYT
TRBV4-1	TRBJ2-1	ASRGQGSYNEQF
TRBV5-4	TRBJ2-7	ASSLTGSPEQY
TRBV3-1/TRBV3-2	TRBJ1-5	ASSQDGRRGEANQPQH
TRBV6-5	TRBJ2-7	ASRDEADGRY